The 2 T cell receptor beta chains listed next were all sequenced from one sample in a study of PD-1 blockade in classical Hodgkin lymphoma. Every one of the patients relapsed after autologous stem cell transplantation (brentuximab vedotin exposure was variable). Clones were sequenced by immunoSEQ multiplex PCR, and TCRdb holds only the in-frame ones, with some missing. The repertoire holds some 46,000 clones, with about three quarters as singletons. The source material was peripheral blood mononuclear cells (PBMCs), sampled before the second cycle of nivolumab. These receptors were collected from a human donor with classical Hodgkin lymphoma.

V usage is TRBV27 and J usage is TRBJ2-7; no definite D call. Germline V gene sequence: CDR1 MNHEY, CDR2 SMNVEV (reference sequence). The CDR3 has 14 amino acids. V was shortened by 5 bases and J by 2 bases, with 13 bases between the two germline ends. The CDR3 loop is CASSPSQATYEQYF. The DNA for the CDR3 is TGTGCCAGCAGTCCCAGCCAGGCTACCTACGAGCAGTACTTC.

This clone counts as medium-sized. This chain links TRBV6-1 with TRBJ2-7; no reliable D call. Germline lookup yields CDR1 MNHNS and CDR2 SASEGT. The V gene lost 5 bases and the J gene lost 3 bases, with 14 bases spanning the gap. This CDR3 region has 14 residues. CDR3 sequence: CASSPSDRYYEQYF. CDR3 DNA sequence: TGTGCCAGCAGTCCCTCGGACCGGTACTACGAGCAGTACTTC.